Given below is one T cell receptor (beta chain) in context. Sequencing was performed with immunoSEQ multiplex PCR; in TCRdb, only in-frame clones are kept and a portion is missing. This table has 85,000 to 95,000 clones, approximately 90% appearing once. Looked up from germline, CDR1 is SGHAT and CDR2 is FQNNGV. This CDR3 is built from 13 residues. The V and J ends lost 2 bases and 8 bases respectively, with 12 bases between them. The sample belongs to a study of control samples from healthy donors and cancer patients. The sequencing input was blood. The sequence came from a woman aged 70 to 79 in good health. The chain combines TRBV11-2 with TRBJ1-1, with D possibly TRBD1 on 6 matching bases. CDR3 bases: TGTGCCAGCAGCTTAATGTCTCAGGGGGAAGCTTTCTTT. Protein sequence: CASSLMSQGEAFF. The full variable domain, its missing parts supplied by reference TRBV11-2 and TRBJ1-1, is EAGVAQSPRYKIIEKRQSVAFWCNPISGHATLYWYQQILGQGPKLLIQFQNNGVVDDSQLPKDRFSAERLKGVDSTLKIQPAKLEDSAVYLCASSLMSQGEAFFGQGTRLTVV.